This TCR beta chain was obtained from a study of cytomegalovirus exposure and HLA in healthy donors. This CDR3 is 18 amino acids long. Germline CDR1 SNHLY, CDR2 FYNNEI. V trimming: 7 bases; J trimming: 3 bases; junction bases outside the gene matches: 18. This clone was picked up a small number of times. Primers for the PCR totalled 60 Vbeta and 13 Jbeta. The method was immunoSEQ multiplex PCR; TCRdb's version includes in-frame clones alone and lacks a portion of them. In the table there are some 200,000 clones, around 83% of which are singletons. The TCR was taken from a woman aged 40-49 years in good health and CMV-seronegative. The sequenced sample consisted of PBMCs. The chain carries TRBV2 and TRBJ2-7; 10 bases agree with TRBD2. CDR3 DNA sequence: TGTGCCAGCATCGTCTTGACAGGTGAACTAGCGGGAAACTACGAGCAGTACTTC. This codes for CASIVLTGELAGNYEQYF.